The present T cell receptor (beta chain) was sequenced within a study of OX40 agonist ivuxolimab in advanced cancers. The data were produced by immunoSEQ multiplex PCR, yet TCRdb's version contains in-frame clones alone and is incomplete. The sample has 70,000 to 75,000 clones; 90% to 95% are singletons. The CDR3 has 14 amino acids. Germline V gives CDR1 MDHEN, CDR2 SYDVKM. V dropped 8 bases and J dropped 5; count of bases not matched to a gene: 8. General study findings and limits: The work left the antigen specificity of expanded peripheral T cells undetermined. At doses 0.1 to 3.0 mg/kg, CD4+ and CD8+ clones expanded.

For this clone: The target antigen is unknown.

This chain joins TRBV28 and TRBJ2-2, with 7 bases that match TRBD2. Here the sequenced sample was CD4+ or CD8+ T cells sorted from blood, taken in a trial of the OX40 agonist ivuxolimab. This sequence was found in an adult with an advanced solid tumor such as melanoma, head and neck, liver or kidney cancer. The CDR3 region is CASVPGGGTGELFF. The CDR3 nucleotides are TGTGCCAGCGTCCCGGGAGGCGGGACCGGGGAGCTGTTTTTT.